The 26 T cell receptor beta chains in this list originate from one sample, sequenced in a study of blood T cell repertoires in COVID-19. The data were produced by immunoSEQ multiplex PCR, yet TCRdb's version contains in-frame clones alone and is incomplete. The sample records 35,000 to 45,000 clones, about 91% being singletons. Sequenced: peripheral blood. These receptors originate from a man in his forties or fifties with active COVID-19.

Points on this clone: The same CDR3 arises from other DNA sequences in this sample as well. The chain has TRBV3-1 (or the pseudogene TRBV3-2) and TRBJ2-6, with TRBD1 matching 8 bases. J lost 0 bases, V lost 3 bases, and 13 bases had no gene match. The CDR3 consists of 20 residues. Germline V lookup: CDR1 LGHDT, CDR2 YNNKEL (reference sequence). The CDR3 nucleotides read TGTGCCAGCAGCCACTCTGGACAGGGAATAAGGCGCTCTGGGGCCAACGTCCTGACTTTC. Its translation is CASSHSGQGIRRSGANVLTF.

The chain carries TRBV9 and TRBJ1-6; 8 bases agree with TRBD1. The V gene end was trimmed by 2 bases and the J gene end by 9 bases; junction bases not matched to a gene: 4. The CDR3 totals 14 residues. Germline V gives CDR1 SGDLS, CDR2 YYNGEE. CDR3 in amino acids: CASSVQGAGSPLHF. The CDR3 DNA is TGTGCCAGCAGCGTCCAGGGGGCGGGTTCACCCCTCCACTTT. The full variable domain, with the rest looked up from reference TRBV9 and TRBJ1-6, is DSGVTQTPKHLITATGQRVTLRCSPRSGDLSVYWYQQSLDQGLQFLIQYYNGEERAKGNILERFSAQQFPDLHSELNLSSLELGDSALYFCASSVQGAGSPLHFGNGTRLTVT.

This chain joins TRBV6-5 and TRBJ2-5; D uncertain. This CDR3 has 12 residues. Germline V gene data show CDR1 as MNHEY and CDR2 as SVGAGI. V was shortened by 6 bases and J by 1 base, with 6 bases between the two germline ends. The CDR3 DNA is TGTGCCAGCAGAGACTCCCAAGAGACCCAGTACTTC. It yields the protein CASRDSQETQYF.

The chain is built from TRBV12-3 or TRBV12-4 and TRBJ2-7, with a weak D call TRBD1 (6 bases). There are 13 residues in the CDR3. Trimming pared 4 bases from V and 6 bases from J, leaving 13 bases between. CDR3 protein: CASSSTGYGEQYF. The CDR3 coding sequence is TGTGCCAGCAGTTCAACAGGGTATGGCGAGCAGTACTTC.

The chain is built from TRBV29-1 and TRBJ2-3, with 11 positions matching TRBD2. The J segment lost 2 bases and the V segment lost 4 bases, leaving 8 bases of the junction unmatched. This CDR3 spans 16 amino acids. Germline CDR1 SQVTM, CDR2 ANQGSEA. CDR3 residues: CSVVGGSGRATDTQYF. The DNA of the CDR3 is TGCAGCGTTGTGGGTGGTAGCGGGAGGGCCACAGATACGCAGTATTTT.

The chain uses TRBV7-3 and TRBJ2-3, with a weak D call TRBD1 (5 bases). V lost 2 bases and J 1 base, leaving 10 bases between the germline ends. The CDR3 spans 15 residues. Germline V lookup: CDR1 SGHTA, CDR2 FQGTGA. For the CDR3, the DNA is TGTGCCAGCAGCTTACTCCCGACAGGCACAGATACGCAGTATTTT. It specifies CASSLLPTGTDTQYF.

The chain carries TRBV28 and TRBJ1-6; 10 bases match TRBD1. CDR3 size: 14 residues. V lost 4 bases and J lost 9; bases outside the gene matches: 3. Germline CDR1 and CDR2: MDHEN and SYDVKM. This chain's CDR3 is CASSWGQGSSPLHF. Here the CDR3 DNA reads TGTGCCAGCAGTTGGGGACAGGGGAGTTCACCCCTCCACTTT.

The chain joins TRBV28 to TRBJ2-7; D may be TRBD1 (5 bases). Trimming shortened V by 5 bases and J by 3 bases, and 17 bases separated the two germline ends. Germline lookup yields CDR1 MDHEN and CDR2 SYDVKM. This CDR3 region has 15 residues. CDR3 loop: CASSSLSTGYYEQYF. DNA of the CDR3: TGTGCCAGCAGTAGTTTATCCACAGGTTACTACGAGCAGTACTTC.

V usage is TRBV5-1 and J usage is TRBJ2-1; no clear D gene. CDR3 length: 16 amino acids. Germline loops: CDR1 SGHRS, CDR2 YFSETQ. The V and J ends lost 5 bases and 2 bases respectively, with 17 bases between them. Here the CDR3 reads CASRAQAGPPYNEQFF. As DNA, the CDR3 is TGCGCCAGCAGGGCCCAGGCTGGTCCACCCTACAATGAGCAGTTCTTC.

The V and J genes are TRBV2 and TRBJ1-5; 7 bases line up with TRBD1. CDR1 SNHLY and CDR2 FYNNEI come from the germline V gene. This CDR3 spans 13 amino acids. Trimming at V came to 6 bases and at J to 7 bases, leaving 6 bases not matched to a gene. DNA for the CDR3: TGTGCCAGCAGACGGGGACAGAGACAGCCCCAGCATTTT. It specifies CASRRGQRQPQHF.

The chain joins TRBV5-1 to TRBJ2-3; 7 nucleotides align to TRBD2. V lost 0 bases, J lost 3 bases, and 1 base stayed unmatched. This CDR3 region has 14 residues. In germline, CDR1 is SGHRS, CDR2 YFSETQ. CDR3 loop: CASSLGGRTDTQYF. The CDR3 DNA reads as TGCGCCAGCAGCTTGGGCGGGAGAACAGATACGCAGTATTTT.

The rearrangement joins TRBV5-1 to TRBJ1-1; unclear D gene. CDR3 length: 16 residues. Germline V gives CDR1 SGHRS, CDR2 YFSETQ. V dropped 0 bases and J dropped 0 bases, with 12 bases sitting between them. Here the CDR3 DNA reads TGCGCCAGCAGCTTGGGCCCAGTTGACATGAACACTGAAGCTTTCTTT. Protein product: CASSLGPVDMNTEAFF.

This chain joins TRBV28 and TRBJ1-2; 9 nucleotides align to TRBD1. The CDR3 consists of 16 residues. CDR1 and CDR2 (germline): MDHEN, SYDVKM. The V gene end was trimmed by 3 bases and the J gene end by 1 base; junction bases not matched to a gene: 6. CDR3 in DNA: TGTGCCAGCAGTTTGCCGCCGGGACAGGGTAACTATGGCTACACCTTC. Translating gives CASSLPPGQGNYGYTF.

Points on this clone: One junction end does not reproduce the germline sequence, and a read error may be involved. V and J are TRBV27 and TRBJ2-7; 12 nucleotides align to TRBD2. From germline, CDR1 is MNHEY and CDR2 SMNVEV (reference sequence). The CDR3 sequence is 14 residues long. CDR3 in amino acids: CASSPLNSGLAGFF. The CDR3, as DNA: TGTGCCAGCAGTCCACTAAATTCCGGACTAGCGGGATTTTTC.

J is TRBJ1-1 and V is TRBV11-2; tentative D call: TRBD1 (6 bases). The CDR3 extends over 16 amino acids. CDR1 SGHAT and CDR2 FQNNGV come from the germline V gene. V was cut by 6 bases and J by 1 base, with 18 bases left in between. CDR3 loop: CASSQRGGGGNTEAFF. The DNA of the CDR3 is TGTGCCAGCAGTCAAAGGGGGGGCGGAGGGAACACTGAAGCTTTCTTT.

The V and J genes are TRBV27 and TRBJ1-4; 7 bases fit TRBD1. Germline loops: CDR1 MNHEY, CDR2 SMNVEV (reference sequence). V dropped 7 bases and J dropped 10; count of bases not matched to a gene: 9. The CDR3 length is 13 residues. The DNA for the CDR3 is TGTGCCAGCACTCCAGGGGGTCGGGGAAAACTGTTTTTT. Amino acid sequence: CASTPGGRGKLFF.

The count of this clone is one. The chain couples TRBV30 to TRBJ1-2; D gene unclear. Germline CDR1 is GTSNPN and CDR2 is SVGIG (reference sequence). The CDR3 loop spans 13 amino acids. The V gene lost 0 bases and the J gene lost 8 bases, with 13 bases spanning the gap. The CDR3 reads CAWSVGVGEGYTF. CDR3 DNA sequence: TGTGCCTGGAGTGTTGGAGTAGGAGAAGGCTACACCTTC.

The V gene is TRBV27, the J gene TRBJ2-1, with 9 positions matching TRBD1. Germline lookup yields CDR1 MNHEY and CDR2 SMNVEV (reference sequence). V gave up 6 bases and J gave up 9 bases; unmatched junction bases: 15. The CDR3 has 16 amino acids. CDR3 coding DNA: TGTGCCAGCAGCCCCCGCGGGACAGGGCCCTTGGGTGAGCAGTTCTTC. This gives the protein CASSPRGTGPLGEQFF.

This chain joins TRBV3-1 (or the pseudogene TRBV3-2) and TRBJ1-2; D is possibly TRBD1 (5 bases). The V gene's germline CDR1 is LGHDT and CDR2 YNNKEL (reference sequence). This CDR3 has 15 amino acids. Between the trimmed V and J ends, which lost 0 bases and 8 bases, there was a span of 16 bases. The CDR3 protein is CASSQDSRLGLGYTF. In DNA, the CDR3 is TGTGCCAGCAGCCAAGATTCAAGGCTGGGGCTCGGCTACACCTTC.

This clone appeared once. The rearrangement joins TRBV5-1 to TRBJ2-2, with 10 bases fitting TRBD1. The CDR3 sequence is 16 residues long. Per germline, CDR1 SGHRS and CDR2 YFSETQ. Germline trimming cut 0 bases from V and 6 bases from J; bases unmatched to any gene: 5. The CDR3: CASSLAGTGVPGELFF. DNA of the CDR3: TGCGCCAGCAGCTTGGCCGGGACAGGGGTACCCGGGGAGCTGTTTTTT.

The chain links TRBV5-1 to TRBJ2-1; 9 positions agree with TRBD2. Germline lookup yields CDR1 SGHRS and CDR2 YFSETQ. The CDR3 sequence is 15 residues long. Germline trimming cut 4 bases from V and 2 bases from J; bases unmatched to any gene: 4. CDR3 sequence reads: CASSPSSGAYNEQFF. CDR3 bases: TGCGCCAGCAGCCCCTCTAGCGGGGCCTACAATGAGCAGTTCTTC. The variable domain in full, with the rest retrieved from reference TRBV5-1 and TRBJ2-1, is KAGVTQTPRYLIKTRGQQVTLSCSPISGHRSVSWYQQTPGQGLQFLFEYFSETQRNKGNFPGRFSGRQFSNSRSEMNVSTLELGDSALYLCASSPSSGAYNEQFFGPGTRLTVL.

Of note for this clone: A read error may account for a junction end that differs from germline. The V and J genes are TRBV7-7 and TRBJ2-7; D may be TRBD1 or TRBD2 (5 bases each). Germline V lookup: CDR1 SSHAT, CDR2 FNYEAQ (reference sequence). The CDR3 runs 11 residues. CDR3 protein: CASRETYEQYF. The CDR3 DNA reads TGTGCTAGCAGGGAGACCTACGAGCAGTACTTC.

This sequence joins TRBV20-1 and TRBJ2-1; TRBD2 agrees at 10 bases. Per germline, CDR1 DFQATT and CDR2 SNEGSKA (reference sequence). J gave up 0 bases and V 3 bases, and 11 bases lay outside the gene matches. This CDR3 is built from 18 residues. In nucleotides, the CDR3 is TGCAGTGCTAGTCCTCGAGCGGGAGGGTCCAGCTCCTACAATGAGCAGTTCTTC. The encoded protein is CSASPRAGGSSSYNEQFF.

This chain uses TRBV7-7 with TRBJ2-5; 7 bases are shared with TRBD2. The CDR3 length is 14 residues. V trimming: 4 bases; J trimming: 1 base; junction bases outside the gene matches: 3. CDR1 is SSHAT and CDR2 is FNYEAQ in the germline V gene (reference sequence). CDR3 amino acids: CASSSLAVQETQYF. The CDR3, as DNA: TGTGCCAGCAGCTCTCTAGCGGTCCAAGAGACCCAGTACTTC. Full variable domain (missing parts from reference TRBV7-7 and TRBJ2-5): GAGVSQSPRYKVTKRGQDVTLRCDPISSHATLYWYQQALGQGPEFLTYFNYEAQPDKSGLPSDRFSAERPEGSISTLTIQRTEQRDSAMYRCASSSLAVQETQYFGPGTRLLVL.

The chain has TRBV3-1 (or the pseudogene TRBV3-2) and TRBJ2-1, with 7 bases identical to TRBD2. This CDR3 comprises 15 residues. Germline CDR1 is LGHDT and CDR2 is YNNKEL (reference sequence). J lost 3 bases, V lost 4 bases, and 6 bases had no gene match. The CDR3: CASSPLADDYNEQFF. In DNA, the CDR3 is TGTGCCAGCAGCCCCCTAGCGGATGACTACAATGAGCAGTTCTTC.

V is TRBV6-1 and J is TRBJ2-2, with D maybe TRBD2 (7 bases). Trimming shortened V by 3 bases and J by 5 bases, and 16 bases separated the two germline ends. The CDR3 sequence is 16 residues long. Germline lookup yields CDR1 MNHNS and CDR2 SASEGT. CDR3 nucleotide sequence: TGTGCCAGCAGTGACCGCGGGAGTCAGGGGACCGGGGAGCTGTTTTTT. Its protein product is CASSDRGSQGTGELFF.